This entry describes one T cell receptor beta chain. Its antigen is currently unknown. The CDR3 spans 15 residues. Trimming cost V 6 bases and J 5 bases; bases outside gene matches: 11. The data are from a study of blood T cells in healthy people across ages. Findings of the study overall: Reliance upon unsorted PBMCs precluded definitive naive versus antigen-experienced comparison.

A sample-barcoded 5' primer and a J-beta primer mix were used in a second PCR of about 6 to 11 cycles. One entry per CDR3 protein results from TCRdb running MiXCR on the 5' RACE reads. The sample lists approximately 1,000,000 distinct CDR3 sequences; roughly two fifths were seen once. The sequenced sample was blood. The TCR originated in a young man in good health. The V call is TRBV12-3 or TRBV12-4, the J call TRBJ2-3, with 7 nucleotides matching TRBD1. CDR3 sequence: CASRGQTPSGDTQYF. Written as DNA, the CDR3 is TGTGCCAGCAGGGGACAGACCCCTTCGGGAGATACGCAGTATTTT.